This T cell receptor (beta chain) was observed in a study of metastatic and nonmetastatic thyroid tumors. About the study: Across blood and tumor or nodule tissue, repertoires from malignant and benign thyroid patients were compared with one another.

TCRdb reanalyzed the PCR reads with MiXCR. The table shows more than 85,000 clones, with approximately 9% occurring only once. In germline, CDR1 is SGHDN, CDR2 FVKESK. With 5 bases removed from V and 3 bases from J, the gap between germline ends came to 15 bases. The CDR3 consists of 15 residues. This clone was seen at least ten times. No treatment of any kind had been given to any patient before thyroid surgery. The sequence was obtained from a female donor with papillary thyroid cancer or a benign thyroid nodule (not recorded which). Some clones in this sample may be carry-over from other donors' samples. The V gene is TRBV14, the J gene TRBJ2-3; possibly TRBD2 for D (6 bases). The sequencing sample was made of blood. CDR3 loop: CASSLTAGRTDTQYF. The CDR3 coding sequence is TGTGCCAGCAGCTTGACCGCGGGGCGGACAGATACGCAGTATTTT.